This TCR beta chain is from a study of T-cell memory formation after mild COVID-19. Study-wide context: Clustering of TCRs was largely donor specific. Study-level findings and limits: Clones that contracted from day 15 to 85 had balanced CD4/CD8; later expanders were CD4+ biased. Nothing showed for sure that second-wave clones peaking on day 37 were SARS-CoV-2 specific.

Using its own MiXCR run on the 5' RACE reads, TCRdb lists one record per CDR3 protein. The data contain about 400,000 distinct CDR3 sequences, approximately 16% of them seen just once; the ten biggest clones take up roughly 21%. As for this clonotype: Its antigen is as yet unknown.

The sequence was collected from a young man who had mild COVID-19 (a few samples of this study predate the infection). Cell type and time point are not known. Input material: PBMCs or a T cell subset sorted from them (not recorded which).

CDR3 in amino acids: CASRLSGGAADTQYF. The DNA of the CDR3 is TGCGCCAGCAGACTTAGCGGGGGGGCTGCAGATACGCAGTATTTT. This rearrangement joins TRBV4-1 to TRBJ2-3; 11 positions agree with TRBD2. The length of the CDR3 is 15 residues. Germline-derived CDR1 and CDR2 are MGHRA and YSYEKL. V shed 6 bases and J 4 bases; nucleotides not matched to a gene: 6.